This entry is about one T cell receptor beta chain. The sample belongs to a study of PD-L1 blockade in urothelial cancer. For the study at large: Patients had been given 0 to 3 earlier chemotherapy regimens. Peripheral blood specimens exhibited a median yield of roughly 140,000 T cells.

Profiled with immunoSEQ multiplex PCR; TCRdb holds only in-frame clones, not every one. The table shows 48,000 or so clones, with approximately 83% occurring only once. This CDR3 contains 17 residues. The V segment lost 0 bases and the J segment 3 bases; nucleotides outside the gene matches: 10. From germline, CDR1 is SGHRS and CDR2 YFSETQ. Time point noted: peripheral blood 6 weeks after treatment start. Material: PBMCs, obtained around atezolizumab (anti-PD-L1) treatment. This receptor was identified in a man in his sixties with urothelial cancer. The chain carries TRBV5-1 and TRBJ2-5; 8 bases map to TRBD2. CDR3 nucleotides: TGCGCCAGCAGCTTGGCCGGTTCTAGCGGGTCCAAAGAGACCCAGTACTTC. Protein: CASSLAGSSGSKETQYF.